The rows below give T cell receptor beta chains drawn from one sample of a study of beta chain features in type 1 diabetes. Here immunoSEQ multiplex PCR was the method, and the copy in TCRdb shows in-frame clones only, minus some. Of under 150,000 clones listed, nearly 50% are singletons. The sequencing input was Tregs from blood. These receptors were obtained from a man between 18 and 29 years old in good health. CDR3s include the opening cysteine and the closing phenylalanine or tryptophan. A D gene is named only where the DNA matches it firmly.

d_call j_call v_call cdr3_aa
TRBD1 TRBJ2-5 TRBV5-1 CASSPRDRGLAQYF
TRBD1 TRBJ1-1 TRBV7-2 CASSADRVVAFF
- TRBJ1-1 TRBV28 CASSAQGRNTEAFF
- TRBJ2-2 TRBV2 CASSAGEGLGNTGELFF
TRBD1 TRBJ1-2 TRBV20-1 CSAGTGAGYTF
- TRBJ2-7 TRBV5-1 CASSFGPEQYF
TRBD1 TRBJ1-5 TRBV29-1 CSVSGQGGNQPQHF
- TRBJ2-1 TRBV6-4 CASSDGAGRYNEQFF
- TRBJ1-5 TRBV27 CASSLGGWQPQHF
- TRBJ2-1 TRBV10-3 CAIRGVGWTSEQFF
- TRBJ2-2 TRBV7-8 CASRNRESVAGELFF
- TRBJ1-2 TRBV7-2 CASSPIGGGGYTF
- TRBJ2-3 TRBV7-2 CASSPRGGVGTDTQYF
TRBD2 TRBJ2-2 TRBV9 CASKASGGYANTGELFF
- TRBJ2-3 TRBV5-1 CASSSTGPLMDTQYF
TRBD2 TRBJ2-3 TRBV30 CAWRLVGTSPDTQYF
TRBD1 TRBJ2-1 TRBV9 CASSVSRQGVGNEQFF
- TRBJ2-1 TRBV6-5 CASSYRGGARNEQFF
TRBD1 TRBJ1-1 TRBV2 CASRVDRDTEAFF
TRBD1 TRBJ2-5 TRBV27 CASSPRQGRETQYF
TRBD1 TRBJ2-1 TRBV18 CASSPPHGQGGDEQFF
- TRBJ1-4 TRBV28 CASNRGDEKLFF
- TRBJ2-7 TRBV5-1 CASSSEGVRGEQYF
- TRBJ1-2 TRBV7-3 CASSLMSGGGGYTF
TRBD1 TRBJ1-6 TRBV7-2 CASSLARQGAGSPLHF
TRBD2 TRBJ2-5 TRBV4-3 CASSQAGGWGETQYF
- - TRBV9 CASSAQTGGVRNEQYF
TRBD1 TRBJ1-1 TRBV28 CASLTGGESNTEAFF
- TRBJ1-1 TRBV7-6 CASSFPGTPAFF